This TCR beta chain was captured by sequencing in a study of shared clonotypes between healthy human individuals. General observations from the study: Shared clonotypes: approximately 4.5% naive CD4, about 4% naive CD8, around 2.2% memory CD4, about 0.4% memory CD8.

Clones were sequenced by immunoSEQ multiplex PCR, and TCRdb holds only the in-frame ones, with some missing. The repertoire has about 2,200,000 clones, more than 85% of them found once; the top ten carry about 1.8%. CDR1 and CDR2 (germline): MDHEN, SYDVKM. The CDR3 covers 15 residues. The V and J ends lost 4 bases and 2 bases, in that order; junction bases with no gene match: 6. This clone has only one observation. Antigen: not known. Terminally differentiated effector memory CD45RA+ cells were left out of the naive CD8 fraction, which was CD45RO-negative and positively selected for CCR7. The genes are TRBV28 and TRBJ2-5, with 8 positions matching TRBD2. The clonotype comes from a man in his late teens or twenties in good health. Some clones in this sample may be carry-over from other donors' samples. Sequenced sample: naive CD8+ T cells from PBMCs. Here the CDR3 reads CASSSLIAGQETQYF. The CDR3 nucleotides read TGTGCCAGCAGTTCCCTCATAGCGGGACAAGAGACCCAGTACTTC.